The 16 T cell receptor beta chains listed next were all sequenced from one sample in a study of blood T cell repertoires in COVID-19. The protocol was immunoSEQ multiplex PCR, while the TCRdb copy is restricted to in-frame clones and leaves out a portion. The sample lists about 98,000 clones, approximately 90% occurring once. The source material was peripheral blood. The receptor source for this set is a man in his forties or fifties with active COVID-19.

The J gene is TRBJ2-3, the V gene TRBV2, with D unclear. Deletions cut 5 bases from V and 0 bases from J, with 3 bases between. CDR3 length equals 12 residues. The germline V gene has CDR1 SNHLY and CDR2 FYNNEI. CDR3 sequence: CASSRSTDTQYF. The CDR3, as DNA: TGTGCCAGCAGTCGGAGCACAGATACGCAGTATTTT. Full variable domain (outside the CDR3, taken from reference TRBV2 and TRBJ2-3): EPEVTQTPSHQVTQMGQEVILRCVPISNHLYFYWYRQILGQKVEFLVSFYNNEISEKSEIFDDQFSVERPDGSNFTLKIRSTKLEDSAMYFCASSRSTDTQYFGPGTRLTVL.

The CDR3 region is CASSYSLGDRAYEQYF. CDR3 bases: TGTGCCAGCAGTTACTCCCTTGGGGACAGGGCTTACGAGCAGTACTTC. V and J are TRBV6-5 and TRBJ2-7; 9 bases map to TRBD1. CDR1 and CDR2 (germline): MNHEY, SVGAGI. CDR3 size: 16 residues. The V gene end was trimmed by 0 bases and the J gene end by 4 bases; junction bases not matched to a gene: 7.

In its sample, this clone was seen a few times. The CDR3 DNA reads as TGTGCCAGCAGCGTAGGTACAGGGTACAATGAGCAGTTCTTC. Protein product: CASSVGTGYNEQFF. V is TRBV9 and J is TRBJ2-1; maybe TRBD1 (6 bases). The CDR3 covers 14 residues. V was clipped by 0 bases and J by 4 bases, with 8 bases between them. Per germline, CDR1 SGDLS and CDR2 YYNGEE.

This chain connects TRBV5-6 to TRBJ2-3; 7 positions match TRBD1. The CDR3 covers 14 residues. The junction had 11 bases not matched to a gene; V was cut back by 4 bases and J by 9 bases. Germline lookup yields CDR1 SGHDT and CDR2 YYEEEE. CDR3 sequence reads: CASSQRTGLETQYF. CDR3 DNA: TGTGCCAGCAGCCAGAGGACAGGTCTAGAAACGCAGTATTTT. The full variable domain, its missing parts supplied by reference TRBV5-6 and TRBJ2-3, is DAGVTQSPTHLIKTRGQQVTLRCSPKSGHDTVSWYQQALGQGPQFIFQYYEEEERQRGNFPDRFSGHQFPNYSSELNVNALLLGDSALYLCASSQRTGLETQYFGPGTRLTVL.

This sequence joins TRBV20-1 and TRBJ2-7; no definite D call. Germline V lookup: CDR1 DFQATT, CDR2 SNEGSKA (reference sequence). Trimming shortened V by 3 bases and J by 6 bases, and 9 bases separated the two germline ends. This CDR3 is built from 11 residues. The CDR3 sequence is CSARAGFEQYF. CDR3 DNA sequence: TGCAGTGCTAGGGCCGGGTTCGAGCAGTACTTC.

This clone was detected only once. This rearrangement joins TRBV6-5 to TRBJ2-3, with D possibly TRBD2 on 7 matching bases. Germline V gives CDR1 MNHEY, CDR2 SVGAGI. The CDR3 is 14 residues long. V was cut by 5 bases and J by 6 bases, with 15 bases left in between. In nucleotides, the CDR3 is TGTGCCAGCAGTCAATGGGGGGGCCAGGATACGCAGTATTTT. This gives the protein CASSQWGGQDTQYF.

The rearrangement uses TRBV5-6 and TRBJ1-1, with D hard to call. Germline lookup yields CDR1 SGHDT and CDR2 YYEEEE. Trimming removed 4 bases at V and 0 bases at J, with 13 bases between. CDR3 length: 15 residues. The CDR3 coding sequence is TGTGCCAGCAGCCGAGAGACTCGGATGAACACTGAAGCTTTCTTT. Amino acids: CASSRETRMNTEAFF.

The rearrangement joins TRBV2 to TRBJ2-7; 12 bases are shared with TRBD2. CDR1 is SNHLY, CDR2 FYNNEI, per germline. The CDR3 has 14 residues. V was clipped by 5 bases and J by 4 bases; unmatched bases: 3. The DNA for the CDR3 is TGTGCCAGCAGTCTAGCGGGGGGGTTTTACGAGCAGTACTTC. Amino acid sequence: CASSLAGGFYEQYF.

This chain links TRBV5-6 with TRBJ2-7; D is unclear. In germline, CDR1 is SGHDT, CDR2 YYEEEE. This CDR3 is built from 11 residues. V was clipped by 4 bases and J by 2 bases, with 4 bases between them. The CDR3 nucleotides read TGTGCCAGCAGCGCGCCCTACGAGCAGTACTTC. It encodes CASSAPYEQYF.

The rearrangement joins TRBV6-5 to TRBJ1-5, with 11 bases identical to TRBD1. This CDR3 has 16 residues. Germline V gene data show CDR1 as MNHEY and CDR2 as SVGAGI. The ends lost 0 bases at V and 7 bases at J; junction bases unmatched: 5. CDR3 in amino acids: CASSYSDRGRRQPQHF. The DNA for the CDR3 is TGTGCCAGCAGTTACTCGGACAGGGGGCGTAGGCAGCCCCAGCATTTT.

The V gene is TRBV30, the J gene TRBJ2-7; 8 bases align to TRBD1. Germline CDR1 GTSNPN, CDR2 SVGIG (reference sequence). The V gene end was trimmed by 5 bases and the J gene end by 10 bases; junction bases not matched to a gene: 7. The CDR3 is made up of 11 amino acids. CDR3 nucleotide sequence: TGTGCCTGGGGAGGACAGGGACAACAGTACTTC. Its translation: CAWGGQGQQYF.

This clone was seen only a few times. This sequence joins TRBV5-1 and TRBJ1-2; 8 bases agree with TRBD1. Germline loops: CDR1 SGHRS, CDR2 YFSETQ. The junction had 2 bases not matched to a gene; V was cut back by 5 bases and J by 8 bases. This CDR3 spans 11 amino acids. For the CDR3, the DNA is TGCGCCAGCAGGGACAGGGACGGCTACACCTTC. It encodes CASRDRDGYTF.

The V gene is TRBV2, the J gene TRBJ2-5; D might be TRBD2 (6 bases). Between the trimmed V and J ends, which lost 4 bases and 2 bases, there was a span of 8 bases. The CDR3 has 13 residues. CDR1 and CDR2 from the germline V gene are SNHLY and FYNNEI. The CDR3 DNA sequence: TGTGCCAGCAGTGGCGGAGGGCAAGAGACCCAGTACTTC. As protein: CASSGGGQETQYF.

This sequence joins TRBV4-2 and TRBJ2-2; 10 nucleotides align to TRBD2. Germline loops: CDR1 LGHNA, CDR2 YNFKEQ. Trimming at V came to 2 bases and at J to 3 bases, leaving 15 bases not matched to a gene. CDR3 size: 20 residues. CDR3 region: CASSQSGGASSKRDTGELFF. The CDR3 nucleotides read TGTGCCAGCAGCCAAAGCGGGGGGGCCTCCTCGAAGAGGGACACCGGGGAGCTGTTTTTT.

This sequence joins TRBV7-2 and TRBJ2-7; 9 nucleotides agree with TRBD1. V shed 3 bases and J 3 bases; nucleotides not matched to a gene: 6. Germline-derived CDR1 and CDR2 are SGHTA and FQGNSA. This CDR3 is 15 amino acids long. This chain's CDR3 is CASSLRDRVNYEQYF. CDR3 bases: TGTGCCAGCAGCTTGCGGGACAGGGTCAACTACGAGCAGTACTTC.

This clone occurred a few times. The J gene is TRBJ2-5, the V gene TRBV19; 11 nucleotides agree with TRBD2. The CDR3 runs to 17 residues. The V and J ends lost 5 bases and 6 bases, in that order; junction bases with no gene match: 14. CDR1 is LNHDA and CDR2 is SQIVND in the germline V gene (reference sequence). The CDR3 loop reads CASSASGLAGATKTQYF. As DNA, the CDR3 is TGTGCCAGTAGTGCCTCAGGACTAGCGGGCGCCACAAAGACCCAGTACTTC.